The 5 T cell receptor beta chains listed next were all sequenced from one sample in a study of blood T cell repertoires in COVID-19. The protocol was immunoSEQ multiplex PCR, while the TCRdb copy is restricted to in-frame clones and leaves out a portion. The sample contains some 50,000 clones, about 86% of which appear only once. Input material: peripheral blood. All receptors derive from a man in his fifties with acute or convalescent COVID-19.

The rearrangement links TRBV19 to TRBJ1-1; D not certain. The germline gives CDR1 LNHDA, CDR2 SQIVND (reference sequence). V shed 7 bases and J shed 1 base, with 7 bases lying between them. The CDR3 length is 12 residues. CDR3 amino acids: CASKPGNTEAFF. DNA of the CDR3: TGTGCCAGTAAACCGGGGAACACTGAAGCTTTCTTT. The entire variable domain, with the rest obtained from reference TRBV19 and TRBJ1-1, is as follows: DGGITQSPKYLFRKEGQNVTLSCEQNLNHDAMYWYRQDPGQGLRLIYYSQIVNDFQKGDIAEGYSVSREKKESFPLTVTSAQKNPTAFYLCASKPGNTEAFFGQGTRLTVV.

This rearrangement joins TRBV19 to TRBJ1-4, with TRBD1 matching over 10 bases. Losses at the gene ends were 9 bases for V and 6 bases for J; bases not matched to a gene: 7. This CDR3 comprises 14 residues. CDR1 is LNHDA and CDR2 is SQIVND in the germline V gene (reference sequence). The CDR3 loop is CASHGGQGYEKLFF. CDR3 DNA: TGTGCCAGCCACGGGGGACAGGGGTATGAAAAACTGTTTTTT. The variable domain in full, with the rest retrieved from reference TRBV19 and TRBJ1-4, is DGGITQSPKYLFRKEGQNVTLSCEQNLNHDAMYWYRQDPGQGLRLIYYSQIVNDFQKGDIAEGYSVSREKKESFPLTVTSAQKNPTAFYLCASHGGQGYEKLFFGSGTQLSVL.

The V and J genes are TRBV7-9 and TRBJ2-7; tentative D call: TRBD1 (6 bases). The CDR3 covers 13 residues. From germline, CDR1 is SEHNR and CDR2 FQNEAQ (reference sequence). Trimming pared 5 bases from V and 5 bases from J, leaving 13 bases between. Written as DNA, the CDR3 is TGTGCCAGCAGCCAAAGGTCAGGGGACGAGCAGTACTTC. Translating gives CASSQRSGDEQYF.

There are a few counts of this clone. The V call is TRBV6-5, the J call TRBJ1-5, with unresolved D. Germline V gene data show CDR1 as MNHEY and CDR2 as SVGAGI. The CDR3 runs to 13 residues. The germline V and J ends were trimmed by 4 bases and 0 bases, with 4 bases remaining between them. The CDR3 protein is CASSSHSNQPQHF. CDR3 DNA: TGTGCCAGCAGTTCCCATAGCAATCAGCCCCAGCATTTT.

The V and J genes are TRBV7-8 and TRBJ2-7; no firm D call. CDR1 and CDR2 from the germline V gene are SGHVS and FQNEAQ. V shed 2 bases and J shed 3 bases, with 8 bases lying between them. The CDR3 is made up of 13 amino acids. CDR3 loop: CASSLSQNYEQYF. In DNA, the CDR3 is TGTGCCAGCAGCTTAAGTCAGAACTACGAGCAGTACTTC.